This is a list of T cell receptor beta chains from one sample in a study of human T cells and chemical hapten exposure. MiXCR, run by TCRdb on the RACE reads, gives a single entry per CDR3 protein. The table includes around 350,000 distinct CDR3 sequences, 4.5% to 5.5% detected once. Sequencing was performed on whole blood, taken in connection with sensitization to the hapten diphenylcyclopropenone (DPC). All receptors derive from a woman under 30 with alopecia areata. Some clones in this sample may be carry-over from other donors' samples. The conserved cysteine and the conserved F or W are not part of the CDR3 here.

CDR3aa: SVGSPLAGAYEQY
v_gene: TRBV29-1
j_gene: TRBJ2-7

CDR3aa: ASSNSQGTDTQY
v_gene: TRBV21-1
j_gene: TRBJ2-3

CDR3aa: ASSSSLNREDGYT
v_gene: TRBV7-9
j_gene: TRBJ1-2

CDR3aa: ASSDTPALRNTIY
v_gene: TRBV6-1
j_gene: TRBJ1-3

CDR3aa: ASSNLMDSLNSPLH
v_gene: TRBV6-5
j_gene: TRBJ1-6

CDR3aa: ASIRQAGANVLT
v_gene: TRBV7-9
j_gene: TRBJ2-6

CDR3aa: AARTGDSPLH
v_gene: TRBV15
j_gene: TRBJ1-6

CDR3aa: ASSPARYEQY
v_gene: TRBV7-2
j_gene: TRBJ2-7

CDR3aa: ASSQIPKTSYNEQF
v_gene: TRBV4-1
j_gene: TRBJ2-1

CDR3aa: SATYSGEETQY
v_gene: TRBV20-1
j_gene: TRBJ2-5

CDR3aa: ASSRAPGRETQY
v_gene: TRBV7-7
j_gene: TRBJ2-5

CDR3aa: ASTLVGGNTDTQY
v_gene: TRBV5-6
j_gene: TRBJ2-3

CDR3aa: SVEDGTSGGADTQY
v_gene: TRBV29-1
j_gene: TRBJ2-3

CDR3aa: ASSYSTTSGRHQETQY
v_gene: TRBV6-9
j_gene: TRBJ2-5

CDR3aa: ASSLTGALQETQY
v_gene: TRBV19
j_gene: TRBJ2-5

CDR3aa: ASSSGDLTEKLF
v_gene: TRBV27
j_gene: TRBJ1-4

CDR3aa: SVEDGMNQPQH
v_gene: TRBV29-1
j_gene: TRBJ1-5

CDR3aa: ASSQGQGNYEQY
v_gene: TRBV4-3
j_gene: TRBJ2-7

CDR3aa: ASSHARRASGRTGELF
v_gene: TRBV4-3
j_gene: TRBJ2-2

CDR3aa: ASSWGQLSYEQY
v_gene: TRBV7-9
j_gene: TRBJ2-7

CDR3aa: ASSSGGTGNGYT
v_gene: TRBV6-2/TRBV6-3
j_gene: TRBJ1-2

CDR3aa: ASSPRIKGGTGGQETRY
v_gene: TRBV6-1
j_gene: TRBJ2-5

CDR3aa: ASSSPAGAATEAF
v_gene: TRBV7-2
j_gene: TRBJ1-1

CDR3aa: ASSGGLTYEQY
v_gene: TRBV14
j_gene: TRBJ2-7

CDR3aa: ASSDASDGNSPLH
v_gene: TRBV2
j_gene: TRBJ1-6

CDR3aa: ASSPAPGTGELF
v_gene: TRBV7-2
j_gene: TRBJ2-2

CDR3aa: ASYAWTGNTEAF
v_gene: TRBV27
j_gene: TRBJ1-1

CDR3aa: ASRKRLAGDNEQF
v_gene: TRBV7-3
j_gene: TRBJ2-1

CDR3aa: ASSQDRGRGRNTEAF
v_gene: TRBV4-2
j_gene: TRBJ1-1

CDR3aa: ASSSAGEGGNEQY
v_gene: TRBV6-5
j_gene: TRBJ2-7

CDR3aa: ASQAASGANVLT
v_gene: TRBV7-6
j_gene: TRBJ2-6

CDR3aa: ASSFSGPEQY
v_gene: TRBV12-3/TRBV12-4
j_gene: TRBJ2-7

CDR3aa: ASSLRSGGPQETQY
v_gene: TRBV12-3/TRBV12-4
j_gene: TRBJ2-5

CDR3aa: ASSPGPMAYEQY
v_gene: TRBV18
j_gene: TRBJ2-7

CDR3aa: ASSLEPETKGNIQY
v_gene: TRBV7-9
j_gene: TRBJ2-4

CDR3aa: ASTSSGGNTGELF
v_gene: TRBV6-6
j_gene: TRBJ2-2

CDR3aa: ASRLDATTQPQH
v_gene: TRBV7-8
j_gene: TRBJ1-5

CDR3aa: ASSLDQNYGYT
v_gene: TRBV7-9
j_gene: TRBJ1-2

CDR3aa: ATMRTGSQYEQY
v_gene: TRBV6-2/TRBV6-3
j_gene: TRBJ2-7

CDR3aa: ASRAEANTGELF
v_gene: TRBV7-3
j_gene: TRBJ2-2

CDR3aa: ASSQGQGAIQPQH
v_gene: TRBV18
j_gene: TRBJ1-5

CDR3aa: ASSPEAESEAF
v_gene: TRBV4-3
j_gene: TRBJ1-1

CDR3aa: ASSYRGYNSPLH
v_gene: TRBV6-5
j_gene: TRBJ1-6

CDR3aa: ASSQEMRGRSGANVLT
v_gene: TRBV4-1
j_gene: TRBJ2-6

CDR3aa: ASSQYLGSGNTIY
v_gene: TRBV7-6
j_gene: TRBJ1-3

CDR3aa: ASSYEGARAINEQF
v_gene: TRBV27
j_gene: TRBJ2-1

CDR3aa: SARAAGTMNTEAF
v_gene: TRBV20-1
j_gene: TRBJ1-1

CDR3aa: SVPVGGAGGNTIY
v_gene: TRBV29-1
j_gene: TRBJ1-3

CDR3aa: ASSLAQRGGTEQF
v_gene: TRBV7-6
j_gene: TRBJ2-1

CDR3aa: ASRSPTGKGHEQY
v_gene: TRBV6-5
j_gene: TRBJ2-7

CDR3aa: SASGEGANYGYT
v_gene: TRBV20-1
j_gene: TRBJ1-2

CDR3aa: ASSRTGTGNNQPQH
v_gene: TRBV6-5
j_gene: TRBJ1-5

CDR3aa: ASSLMGRAETQY
v_gene: TRBV7-3
j_gene: TRBJ2-5

CDR3aa: ASRGSGTTSTDTQY
v_gene: TRBV12-3/TRBV12-4
j_gene: TRBJ2-3

CDR3aa: SVGGDLSRTEAF
v_gene: TRBV29-1
j_gene: TRBJ1-1